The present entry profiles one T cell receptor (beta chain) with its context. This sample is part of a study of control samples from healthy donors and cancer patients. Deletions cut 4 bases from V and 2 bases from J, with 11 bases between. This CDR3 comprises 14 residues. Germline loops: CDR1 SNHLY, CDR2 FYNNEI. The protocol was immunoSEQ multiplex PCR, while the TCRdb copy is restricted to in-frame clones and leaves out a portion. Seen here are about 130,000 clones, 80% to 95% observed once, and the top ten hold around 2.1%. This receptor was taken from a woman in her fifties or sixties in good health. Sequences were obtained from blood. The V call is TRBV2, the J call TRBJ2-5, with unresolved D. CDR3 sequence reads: CASSVGGAQETQYF. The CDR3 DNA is TGTGCCAGCAGTGTGGGCGGCGCGCAAGAGACCCAGTACTTC.